This TCR beta chain is from a study of early T cells in non-severe SARS-CoV-2 infection. Study details: The input, bulk RNA from unsorted whole blood, was sequenced, and chains were unpaired. Study findings and constraints: CD4 and private specificities were missed by VDJdb matching, which favored anti-spike CD8 responses.

This clonotype has a count of ten or more. Its antigen is undetermined. The library protocol tagged individual cDNA molecules with unique molecular identifiers. MiXCR was run by TCRdb on the 5' RACE reads, yielding one entry per CDR3 protein. Counted here are roughly 41,000 distinct CDR3 sequences, around 4.5% occurring once; the ten biggest clones make up approximately 4.8%. Sequencing was carried out using whole blood. This sequence was found in an adult who was a healthcare worker with PCR-confirmed SARS-CoV-2 infection or an uninfected control (not recorded which).

The CDR3 sequence is CASSRLAGGFNEQFF. Here the CDR3 DNA reads TGTGCCAGCAGTAGACTAGCGGGAGGGTTCAATGAGCAGTTCTTC. This rearrangement joins TRBV6-2 or TRBV6-3 to TRBJ2-1; 14 positions agree with TRBD2. After removal of 5 bases from V and 6 bases from J, the junction contained 3 bases not matched to a gene. Germline loops: CDR1 MNHEY, CDR2 SVGEGT. This CDR3 has 15 residues.